These 7 T cell receptor beta chains were all obtained from the same sample, sequenced in a study of patients and donors after allogeneic stem cell transplantation. TCRdb used MiXCR to reprocess the RT-PCR reads, holding one entry per CDR3 protein. Among 410,000 or so distinct CDR3 sequences listed, 16% were seen once. The sample consisted of blood, either unsorted or a sorted T cell fraction (not recorded which). Every receptor here comes from a human donor who was either an allogeneic HSCT recipient or a stem cell or donor lymphocyte infusion donor (not recorded which). It is not recorded whose cells these are; they may come from a transplant donor.

V gene TRBV4-3 combines with J gene TRBJ2-6; possibly TRBD2 for D (5 bases). Trimming cost V 1 base and J 1 base, with 14 bases left between them. The germline V gene has CDR1 LGHNA and CDR2 YSLEER. The CDR3 consists of 18 residues. The CDR3 loop reads CASSQVTGTGSGANVLTF. For the CDR3, the DNA is TGCGCCAGCAGCCAAGTTACGGGAACTGGGTCTGGGGCCAACGTCCTGACTTTC.

This chain links TRBV11-3 with TRBJ2-7; a weak D match, TRBD1 (5 bases). V shed 1 base and J shed 7 bases, with 11 bases lying between them. The CDR3 length is 13 residues. CDR1 SGHNT and CDR2 YENEEA come from the germline V gene. For the CDR3, the DNA is TGTGCCAGCAGCTTAGCAGGGCCCAGAGAGCAGTACTTC. This encodes CASSLAGPREQYF. Combining the CDR3 with reference TRBV11-3 and TRBJ2-7 gives the whole variable domain EAGVVQSPRYKIIEKKQPVAFWCNPISGHNTLYWYLQNLGQGPELLIRYENEEAVDDSQLPKDRFSAERLKGVDSTLKIQPAELGDSAVYLCASSLAGPREQYFGPGTRLTVT.

This chain uses TRBV2 with TRBJ2-4; no clear D. V was clipped by 7 bases and J by 2 bases, with 15 bases between them. Germline CDR1 and CDR2: SNHLY and FYNNEI. The CDR3 length is 15 residues. The CDR3 DNA is TGTGCCAGCACTCGAGTCCCACCCCCCAAAAACATTCAGTACTTC. It codes for CASTRVPPPKNIQYF.

A few counts support this clonotype. This chain connects TRBV6-1 to TRBJ1-3; D not resolved. Germline lookup yields CDR1 MNHNS and CDR2 SASEGT. Trimming removed 7 bases from V and 1 base from J, with 14 bases in between. This CDR3 comprises 15 residues. The CDR3 spells CASTHGWGSGNTIYF. The CDR3 bases are TGTGCCAGCACTCACGGTTGGGGTTCTGGAAACACCATATATTTT.

The J gene is TRBJ2-1, the V gene TRBV6-2 or TRBV6-3; 11 bases are shared with TRBD1. The germline gives CDR1 MNHEY, CDR2 SVGEGT. The CDR3 sequence is 16 residues long. Trimming cost V 6 bases and J 8 bases; bases outside gene matches: 12. CDR3: CASRSDRGHLVHEQFF. The CDR3 DNA follows: TGTGCCAGCAGATCGGACAGGGGGCATCTTGTCCATGAGCAGTTCTTC.

The V and J genes are TRBV28 and TRBJ2-3; 7 bases agree with TRBD1. Trimming took 6 bases from V and 0 from J; bases not matched to a gene: 6. Germline V lookup: CDR1 MDHEN, CDR2 SYDVKM. CDR3 size: 15 residues. The CDR3 loop reads CASSSGTASTDTQYF. CDR3 in DNA: TGTGCCAGCAGCTCCGGGACAGCGAGCACAGATACGCAGTATTTT. Complete variable domain (other parts from reference TRBV28 and TRBJ2-3): DVKVTQSSRYLVKRTGEKVFLECVQDMDHENMFWYRQDPGLGLRLIYFSYDVKMKEKGDIPEGYSVSREKKERFSLILESASTNQTSMYLCASSSGTASTDTQYFGPGTRLTVL.

This clonotype was seen a handful of times. The chain recombines TRBV30 with TRBJ1-2; TRBD1 might be the D (6 bases). The germline V gene has CDR1 GTSNPN and CDR2 SVGIG (reference sequence). The CDR3 is 15 amino acids. The V and J ends lost 2 bases and 0 bases respectively, with 13 bases between them. The CDR3 nucleotides read TGTGCCTGGAGTCTTCTCAGGGGAGCTAACTATGGCTACACCTTC. This codes for CAWSLLRGANYGYTF.